The rows below give T cell receptor beta chains drawn from one sample of a study of T cell changes during pregnancy in multiple sclerosis. Sequenced by immunoSEQ multiplex PCR; TCRdb stores in-frame clones only, minus some. The table shows about 44,000 clones, with 88% occurring only once. Sequenced here: CD8+ T cells from peripheral blood mononuclear cells, sampled after pregnancy. The origin of the receptors is a female donor in good health, enrolled as a control in a pregnancy study. The CDR3 runs from the conserved cysteine through the conserved F or W. Each record gives: D gene, J gene, clone size, V gene, CDR3 DNA, CDR3 protein. D genes are given only for firm matches. Expanded clones get a size class; other rows say once, few or many, or leave the size out.

d_gene: .
j_gene: TRBJ1-5
abundance: .
v_gene: TRBV27
CDR3nt: TGTGCCAGCAGTCCCGGGGGGGGCGGTCAGCCCCAGCATTTT
CDR3aa: CASSPGGGGQPQHF

d_gene: TRBD1
j_gene: TRBJ1-6
abundance: .
v_gene: TRBV7-9
CDR3nt: TGTGCCAGCAGCTTGGGACAGGGTGATTCACCCCTCCACTTT
CDR3aa: CASSLGQGDSPLHF

d_gene: TRBD1
j_gene: TRBJ2-7
abundance: .
v_gene: TRBV14
CDR3nt: TGTGCCAGCAGCCTAACAGGGACAGGGAACGAGCAGTACTTC
CDR3aa: CASSLTGTGNEQYF

d_gene: .
j_gene: TRBJ2-7
abundance: .
v_gene: TRBV10-3
CDR3nt: TGTGCCATCAGTGAGGCAGGGCGCTACGAGCAGTACTTC
CDR3aa: CAISEAGRYEQYF

d_gene: .
j_gene: TRBJ1-1
abundance: .
v_gene: TRBV11-1
CDR3nt: TGTGCCAGCAGCCTGCCGCAGACAGACACTGAAGCTTTCTTT
CDR3aa: CASSLPQTDTEAFF

d_gene: TRBD1
j_gene: TRBJ1-1
abundance: .
v_gene: TRBV7-2
CDR3nt: TGTGCCAGCAGACCCCCAGGGGGCCCCCAGAACACTGAAGCTTTCTTT
CDR3aa: CASRPPGGPQNTEAFF

d_gene: TRBD1
j_gene: TRBJ1-1
abundance: .
v_gene: TRBV4-3
CDR3nt: TGCGCCAGCAGCCGGACAGGGTCGGAGAACACTGAAGCTTTCTTT
CDR3aa: CASSRTGSENTEAFF

d_gene: TRBD1
j_gene: TRBJ2-4
abundance: .
v_gene: TRBV19
CDR3nt: TGTGCCAGTAGTTCTCCCGGGACAGGGGAGAACATTCAGTACTTC
CDR3aa: CASSSPGTGENIQYF

d_gene: TRBD2
j_gene: TRBJ2-7
abundance: .
v_gene: TRBV7-9
CDR3nt: TGTGCCAGCAGCCCCCGACTAGCGGGGGCCATGGGACACTACGAGCAGTACTTC
CDR3aa: CASSPRLAGAMGHYEQYF

d_gene: TRBD1
j_gene: TRBJ1-5
abundance: .
v_gene: TRBV7-8
CDR3nt: TGTGCCAGCAGCTTCAACAGGGGAAATCAGCCCCAGCATTTT
CDR3aa: CASSFNRGNQPQHF

d_gene: .
j_gene: TRBJ1-2
abundance: .
v_gene: TRBV9
CDR3nt: TGTGCCAGCAGCGGGGGAGAGGATGGCTACACCTTC
CDR3aa: CASSGGEDGYTF

d_gene: .
j_gene: TRBJ1-1
abundance: .
v_gene: TRBV28
CDR3nt: TGTGCCAGCAGTTTATCAGTGAACACTGAAGCTTTCTTT
CDR3aa: CASSLSVNTEAFF

d_gene: .
j_gene: TRBJ1-6
abundance: .
v_gene: TRBV27
CDR3nt: TGTGCCAGCAGTTTATCCGGACATCCCAATTCACCCCTCCACTTT
CDR3aa: CASSLSGHPNSPLHF

d_gene: .
j_gene: TRBJ1-1
abundance: few
v_gene: TRBV9
CDR3nt: TGTGCCAGCAGCGTAACTGGGAGCACTGAAGCTTTCTTT
CDR3aa: CASSVTGSTEAFF

d_gene: .
j_gene: TRBJ1-6
abundance: few
v_gene: TRBV10-3
CDR3nt: TGTGCCATCAGTGCTTCTTCGCAGGGCTCACCCCTCCACTTT
CDR3aa: CAISASSQGSPLHF

d_gene: TRBD1
j_gene: TRBJ1-5
abundance: .
v_gene: TRBV28
CDR3nt: TGTGCCAGCAGTTTGACAGGGTCCCCCCTTATAAGCAATCAGCCCCAGCATTTT
CDR3aa: CASSLTGSPLISNQPQHF

d_gene: .
j_gene: TRBJ2-5
abundance: .
v_gene: TRBV4-1
CDR3nt: TGCGCCAGCAGCCAAGATAGTCGGCAGAGGGAGACCCAGTACTTC
CDR3aa: CASSQDSRQRETQYF

d_gene: .
j_gene: TRBJ1-2
abundance: .
v_gene: TRBV9
CDR3nt: TGTGCCAGCAGCGTAGGCGTTTTTGGCTACACCTTC
CDR3aa: CASSVGVFGYTF

d_gene: .
j_gene: TRBJ1-1
abundance: few
v_gene: TRBV6-1
CDR3nt: TGTGCCAGCAGCAAAACTGAAGCTTTCTTT
CDR3aa: CASSKTEAFF

d_gene: .
j_gene: TRBJ1-1
abundance: .
v_gene: TRBV5-6
CDR3nt: TGTGCCAGCAGCTTATCCAGGGGCACTGAAGCTTTCTTT
CDR3aa: CASSLSRGTEAFF

d_gene: .
j_gene: TRBJ2-1
abundance: .
v_gene: TRBV9
CDR3nt: TGTGCCAGCAGCCCAGGGTCGGGCTCTCAGTTCTTC
CDR3aa: CASSPGSGSQFF

d_gene: .
j_gene: TRBJ1-5
abundance: .
v_gene: TRBV9
CDR3nt: TGTGCCAGCAGCGCCTACGAGGATAGCAATCAGCCCCAGCATTTT
CDR3aa: CASSAYEDSNQPQHF

d_gene: .
j_gene: TRBJ2-5
abundance: .
v_gene: TRBV20-1
CDR3nt: TGCAGTGCTACTGGGCTGGAGACCCAGTACTTC
CDR3aa: CSATGLETQYF

d_gene: TRBD1
j_gene: TRBJ1-2
abundance: .
v_gene: TRBV9
CDR3nt: TGTGCCAGCAGCGTTGGGACAGCTAGCCCCAACTATGGCTACACCTTC
CDR3aa: CASSVGTASPNYGYTF

d_gene: .
j_gene: TRBJ1-1
abundance: .
v_gene: TRBV4-3
CDR3nt: TGCGCCAGCAGCCAAGATTCTGGAGCGAACACTGAAGCTTTCTTT
CDR3aa: CASSQDSGANTEAFF

d_gene: .
j_gene: TRBJ2-5
abundance: .
v_gene: TRBV25-1
CDR3nt: TGTGCCAGCAGTGAATTTGGAGGCGGGGAGACCCAGTACTTC
CDR3aa: CASSEFGGGETQYF

d_gene: TRBD2
j_gene: TRBJ2-1
abundance: .
v_gene: TRBV10-3
CDR3nt: TGTGCCATCAGTGAGTCGGGCGGGGGGTCCTACAATGAGCAGTTCTTC
CDR3aa: CAISESGGGSYNEQFF

d_gene: .
j_gene: TRBJ2-1
abundance: .
v_gene: TRBV5-1
CDR3nt: TGCGCCAGCAGCTCTCGGCGGGGTGAGCAGTTCTTC
CDR3aa: CASSSRRGEQFF

d_gene: .
j_gene: TRBJ1-5
abundance: .
v_gene: TRBV23-1
CDR3nt: TGCGCCAGCAGCCGAAATCTCAACACCGTCCCGGTCCGAGAGGGCAATCAGCCCCAGCATTTT
CDR3aa: CASSRNLNTVPVREGNQPQHF

d_gene: .
j_gene: TRBJ1-1
abundance: medium-sized
v_gene: TRBV4-3
CDR3nt: TGCGCCAGCAGCCAAGAGCGGGGGCAGCCCGGAGTTGAAGCTTTCTTT
CDR3aa: CASSQERGQPGVEAFF

d_gene: TRBD1
j_gene: TRBJ2-7
abundance: .
v_gene: TRBV27
CDR3nt: TGTGCCAGCAGTATGACAGGGGACGAGCAGTACTTC
CDR3aa: CASSMTGDEQYF

d_gene: TRBD1
j_gene: TRBJ1-1
abundance: .
v_gene: TRBV9
CDR3nt: TGTGCCAGCAGCTTACCGACAGGGCCAAACACTGAAGCTTTCTTT
CDR3aa: CASSLPTGPNTEAFF

d_gene: TRBD1
j_gene: TRBJ2-5
abundance: .
v_gene: TRBV7-9
CDR3nt: TGTGCCAGCGAAACGACAGGGCCTGAGACCCAGTACTTC
CDR3aa: CASETTGPETQYF

d_gene: TRBD2
j_gene: TRBJ2-5
abundance: .
v_gene: TRBV7-6
CDR3nt: TGTGCCAGCAGCTTAAATGCCGGACTAGCGGTTCAAGAGACCCAGTACTTC
CDR3aa: CASSLNAGLAVQETQYF

d_gene: .
j_gene: TRBJ2-5
abundance: .
v_gene: TRBV6-5
CDR3nt: TGTGCCAGCAGCTCAGCGGTCGAAGAGACCCAGTACTTC
CDR3aa: CASSSAVEETQYF

d_gene: .
j_gene: TRBJ2-1
abundance: .
v_gene: TRBV10-3
CDR3nt: TGTGCCATCAGTGACGAGGGAAATGAGCAGTTCTTC
CDR3aa: CAISDEGNEQFF

d_gene: .
j_gene: TRBJ1-2
abundance: once
v_gene: TRBV27
CDR3nt: TGTGCCAGCAGTTTATCGGAGGGCTTTGTCTATGGCTACACCTTC
CDR3aa: CASSLSEGFVYGYTF

d_gene: TRBD1
j_gene: TRBJ1-2
abundance: .
v_gene: TRBV7-3
CDR3nt: TGTGCCAGCAGCTTAGGGGCAGGGGGCGATGGCTACACCTTC
CDR3aa: CASSLGAGGDGYTF

d_gene: TRBD2
j_gene: TRBJ2-5
abundance: .
v_gene: TRBV27
CDR3nt: TGTGCCAGCAGGGGGGGGGTACTAGCGGGCCTAGAGGGGACCCAGTACTTC
CDR3aa: CASRGGVLAGLEGTQYF

d_gene: .
j_gene: TRBJ1-1
abundance: .
v_gene: TRBV10-3
CDR3nt: TGTGCCGTAGCCGGGGGAGCCTATCTAATGAACACTGAAGCTTTCTTT
CDR3aa: CAVAGGAYLMNTEAFF

d_gene: .
j_gene: TRBJ1-1
abundance: .
v_gene: TRBV19
CDR3nt: TGTGCCAGTAGTCCCCGTTCCACGTCGGGGACTGAAGCTTTCTTT
CDR3aa: CASSPRSTSGTEAFF

d_gene: .
j_gene: TRBJ1-5
abundance: .
v_gene: TRBV5-6
CDR3nt: TGTGCCAGCAGGGCGGGCGATCAGCCCCGGCATTTT
CDR3aa: CASRAGDQPRHF